Described below is a single T cell receptor beta chain sequence and its context. The antigen is unknown. This record comes from a study of cytomegalovirus exposure and HLA in healthy donors. Broader study findings: Confirmation was obtained in vitro that a few CMV-associated chains are specific for CMV antigens. Per published reports, the classifier diagnosed cytomegalovirus status with high specificity and sensitivity. Subsequent analysis showed first-cohort TCR clusters tending to co-occur in 120 validation repertoires.

V lost 10 bases to trimming and J lost 1 base, with 10 bases between them. Germline CDR1 and CDR2: MNHEY and SMNVEV (reference sequence). The CDR3 is 12 amino acids. These donors were members of the roughly 120-subject validation cohort, a group separate from the roughly 670-subject first cohort. Clones were read by immunoSEQ multiplex PCR, and TCRdb kept only the in-frame ones, dropping some. In the table there are 200,000 to 300,000 clones, less than 95% of which are singletons. The receptor comes from a woman in her twenties or thirties in good health and CMV-seronegative. The sequenced sample consisted of PBMCs. The chain is built from TRBV27 and TRBJ1-1; D might be TRBD1 (5 bases). CDR3 amino acids: CATADRNTEAFF. The DNA for the CDR3 is TGTGCCACCGCAGACAGGAACACTGAAGCTTTCTTT.